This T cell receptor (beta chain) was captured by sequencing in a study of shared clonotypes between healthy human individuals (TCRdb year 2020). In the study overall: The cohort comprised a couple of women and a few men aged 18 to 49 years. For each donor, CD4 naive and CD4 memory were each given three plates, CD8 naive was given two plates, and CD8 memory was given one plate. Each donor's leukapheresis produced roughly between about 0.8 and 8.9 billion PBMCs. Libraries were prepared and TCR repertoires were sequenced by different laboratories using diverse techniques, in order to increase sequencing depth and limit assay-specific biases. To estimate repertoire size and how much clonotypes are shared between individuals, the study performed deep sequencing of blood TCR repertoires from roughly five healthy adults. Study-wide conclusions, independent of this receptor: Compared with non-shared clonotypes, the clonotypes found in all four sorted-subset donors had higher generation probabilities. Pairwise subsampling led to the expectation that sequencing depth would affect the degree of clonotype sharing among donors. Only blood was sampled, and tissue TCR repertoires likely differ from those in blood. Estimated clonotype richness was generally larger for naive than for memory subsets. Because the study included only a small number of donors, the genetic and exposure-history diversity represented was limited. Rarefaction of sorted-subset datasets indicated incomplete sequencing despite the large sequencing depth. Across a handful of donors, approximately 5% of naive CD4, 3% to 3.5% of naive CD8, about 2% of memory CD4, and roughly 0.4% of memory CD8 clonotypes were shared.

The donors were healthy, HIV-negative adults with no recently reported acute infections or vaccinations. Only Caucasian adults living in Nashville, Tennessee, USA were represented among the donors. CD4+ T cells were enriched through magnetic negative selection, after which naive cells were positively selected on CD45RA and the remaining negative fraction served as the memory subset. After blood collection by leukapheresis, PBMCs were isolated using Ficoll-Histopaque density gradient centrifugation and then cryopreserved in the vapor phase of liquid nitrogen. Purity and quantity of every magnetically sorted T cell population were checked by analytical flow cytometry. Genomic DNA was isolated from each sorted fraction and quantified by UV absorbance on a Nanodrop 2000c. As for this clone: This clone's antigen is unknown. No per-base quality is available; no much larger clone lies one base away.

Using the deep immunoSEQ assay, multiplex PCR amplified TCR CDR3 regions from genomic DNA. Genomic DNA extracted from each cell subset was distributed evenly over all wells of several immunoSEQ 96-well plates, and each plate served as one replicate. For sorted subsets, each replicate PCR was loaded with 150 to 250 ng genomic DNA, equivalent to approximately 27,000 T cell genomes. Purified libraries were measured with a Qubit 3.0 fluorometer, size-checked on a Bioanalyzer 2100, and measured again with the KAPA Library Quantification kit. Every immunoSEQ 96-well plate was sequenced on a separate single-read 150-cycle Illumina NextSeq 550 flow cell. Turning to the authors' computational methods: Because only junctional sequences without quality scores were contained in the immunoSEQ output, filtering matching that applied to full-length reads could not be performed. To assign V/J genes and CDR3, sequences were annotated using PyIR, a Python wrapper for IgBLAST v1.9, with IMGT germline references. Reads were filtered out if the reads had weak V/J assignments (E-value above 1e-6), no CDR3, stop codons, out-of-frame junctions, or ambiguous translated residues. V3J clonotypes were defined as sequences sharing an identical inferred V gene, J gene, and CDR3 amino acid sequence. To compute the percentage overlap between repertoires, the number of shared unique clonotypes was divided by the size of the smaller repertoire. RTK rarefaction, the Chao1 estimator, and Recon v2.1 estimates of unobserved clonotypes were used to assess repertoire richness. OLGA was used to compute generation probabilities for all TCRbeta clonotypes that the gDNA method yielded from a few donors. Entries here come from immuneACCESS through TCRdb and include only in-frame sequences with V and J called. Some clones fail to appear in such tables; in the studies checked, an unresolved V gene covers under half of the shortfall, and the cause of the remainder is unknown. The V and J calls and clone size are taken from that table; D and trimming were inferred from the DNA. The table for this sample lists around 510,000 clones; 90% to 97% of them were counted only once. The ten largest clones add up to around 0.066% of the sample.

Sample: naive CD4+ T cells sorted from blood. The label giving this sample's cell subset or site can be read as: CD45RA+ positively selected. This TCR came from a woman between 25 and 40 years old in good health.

The DNA reads TGCGCCAGCAGCTTGGTTCTTAGCGGGAGGGCCGATACGCAGTATTTT. Its protein is CASSLVLSGRADTQYF. The chain is made from TRBV5-1 and TRBJ2-3, with TRBD2 matching 11 junction bases. CDR1 SGHRS and CDR2 YFSETQ were looked up in the germline V gene. V trim: 0 bases; J trim: 6 bases; unmatched bases: 6. Including the terminal cysteine and phenylalanine, the CDR3 comprises 16 residues. This entry keeps only the CDR3 DNA: 48 bases, framed from base 1.